Listed below are T cell receptor beta chains from one sample, sequenced in a study of shared clonotypes between healthy human individuals. The data were produced by immunoSEQ multiplex PCR, yet TCRdb's version contains in-frame clones alone and is incomplete. The sample contains 1,500,000 or so clones, approximately 97% of which appear only once. The material sequenced was naive CD4+ T cells sorted from blood. Receptor source: a young man in good health. CDR3s leave out the opening cysteine and the closing phenylalanine or tryptophan. The order of the fields is V gene, J gene, CDR3 protein.

v_call: TRBV7-6
j_call: TRBJ1-1
cdr3_aa: ASSAKQGSTEAF

v_call: TRBV28
j_call: TRBJ2-2
cdr3_aa: ASSLVAGSNTGELF

v_call: TRBV29-1
j_call: TRBJ1-2
cdr3_aa: SVVRDRNTNYGYT

v_call: TRBV15
j_call: TRBJ2-1
cdr3_aa: ATSRRTSGSVYNEQF

v_call: TRBV18
j_call: TRBJ1-1
cdr3_aa: ASSPRSNTEAF

v_call: TRBV27
j_call: TRBJ2-1
cdr3_aa: ASSIWRSSYNEQF

v_call: TRBV10-3
j_call: TRBJ2-1
cdr3_aa: AISESSIGRNEQF

v_call: TRBV18
j_call: TRBJ2-7
cdr3_aa: ASSPQNRVGGEQY

v_call: TRBV29-1
j_call: TRBJ2-7
cdr3_aa: SVEGWTGGNYEQY

v_call: TRBV4-1
j_call: TRBJ2-6
cdr3_aa: ASSHPGGYGANVLT

v_call: TRBV6-5
j_call: TRBJ1-5
cdr3_aa: ASSYSMAGGQPQH

v_call: TRBV18
j_call: TRBJ1-2
cdr3_aa: ASSPPGQDTNYGYT

v_call: TRBV5-6
j_call: TRBJ2-7
cdr3_aa: ASSFLRDLYEQY

v_call: TRBV5-4
j_call: TRBJ1-4
cdr3_aa: ASRPDRGNEKLF

v_call: TRBV18
j_call: TRBJ2-5
cdr3_aa: ASSPPIRDPQETQY

v_call: TRBV5-4
j_call: TRBJ2-7
cdr3_aa: ASSLEPTTYEQY

v_call: TRBV18
j_call: TRBJ2-5
cdr3_aa: ASSPLSGGRVRETQY

v_call: TRBV7-2
j_call: TRBJ2-6
cdr3_aa: ASSLAPVSGANVLT

v_call: TRBV5-1
j_call: TRBJ2-1
cdr3_aa: ASSLAGQGAGNEQF

v_call: TRBV7-2
j_call: TRBJ1-1
cdr3_aa: ASSLGDRGLVWTEAF

v_call: TRBV5-1
j_call: TRBJ2-6
cdr3_aa: ASSLSGANVLT

v_call: TRBV4-1
j_call: TRBJ2-6
cdr3_aa: ASSQGRWANVLT

v_call: TRBV5-1
j_call: TRBJ2-7
cdr3_aa: ASSFSETGNSYEQY

v_call: TRBV18
j_call: TRBJ2-1
cdr3_aa: ASSPGTRTRANEQF

v_call: TRBV19
j_call: TRBJ2-7
cdr3_aa: ASRTDRRAGEQY

v_call: TRBV27
j_call: TRBJ2-5
cdr3_aa: ASSLKGKETQY

v_call: TRBV27
j_call: TRBJ2-5
cdr3_aa: ASRPQGPGAQY

v_call: TRBV5-1
j_call: TRBJ1-3
cdr3_aa: ASSLTQGAEAGNTIY

v_call: TRBV21-1
j_call: TRBJ1-2
cdr3_aa: ASSKVFRGHT

v_call: TRBV5-4
j_call: TRBJ1-4
cdr3_aa: ASSSTGRGGEKLF

v_call: TRBV18
j_call: TRBJ1-2
cdr3_aa: ASSQRTDFLYGYT

v_call: TRBV2
j_call: TRBJ2-3
cdr3_aa: ASSVSSGITPDTQY

v_call: TRBV7-8
j_call: TRBJ1-1
cdr3_aa: ASSLGHRGRNTEAF

v_call: TRBV7-7
j_call: TRBJ2-1
cdr3_aa: ASSLDYNEQF

v_call: TRBV7-8
j_call: TRBJ2-7
cdr3_aa: ASSFSGTGEYEQY

v_call: TRBV27
j_call: TRBJ1-5
cdr3_aa: ASSQGFPGINQPQH

v_call: TRBV2
j_call: TRBJ2-7
cdr3_aa: ASENSGPLSTYEQY

v_call: TRBV18
j_call: TRBJ1-4
cdr3_aa: ASSPPTNEKLF

v_call: TRBV18
j_call: TRBJ2-7
cdr3_aa: ASSPGAGRYDEQY

v_call: TRBV5-1
j_call: TRBJ2-3
cdr3_aa: ASSLPGGTDTQY

v_call: TRBV10-3
j_call: TRBJ2-7
cdr3_aa: AISAGNEQY

v_call: TRBV28
j_call: TRBJ1-3
cdr3_aa: ASSTPPGQGAGNTIY

v_call: TRBV5-4
j_call: TRBJ2-3
cdr3_aa: ASSSSQGRSTDTQY

v_call: TRBV5-1
j_call: TRBJ2-1
cdr3_aa: ASSSDGGSYNEQF

v_call: TRBV6-4
j_call: TRBJ1-2
cdr3_aa: ASSADRTGYGYT

v_call: TRBV4-1
j_call: TRBJ2-1
cdr3_aa: ASSQDSPPGLAGAGEQF

v_call: TRBV5-6
j_call: TRBJ2-5
cdr3_aa: ASSRDRGLSETQY

v_call: TRBV5-5
j_call: TRBJ2-7
cdr3_aa: ASSLLRFTYEQY

v_call: TRBV19
j_call: TRBJ1-1
cdr3_aa: ASSIRGRNTEAF

v_call: TRBV25-1
j_call: TRBJ1-1
cdr3_aa: ASSAPLGPNTEAF

v_call: TRBV9
j_call: TRBJ2-2
cdr3_aa: ASSTRQGGTGELF